This record covers a single TCR beta chain. This sample was taken from a study of blood T cell repertoires in COVID-19. About the research overall: Spain, Italy and the United States supplied samples that represented acute and convalescent COVID-19. PBMCs, B-cell-depleted T cells, or T cells were the source of the cDNA or gDNA that made up the material.

Germline V lookup: CDR1 SQVTM, CDR2 ANQGSEA. Trimming took off 7 bases at V and 7 bases at J, with 16 bases between the two ends. The CDR3 sequence is 12 residues long. Some clones are missing from TCRdb's copy, which holds only in-frame ones; the method was immunoSEQ multiplex PCR. The table shows about 76,000 clones, with 90% occurring only once. Sequenced input: peripheral blood. The sequence came from a man aged 50-59 years with acute or convalescent COVID-19. J is TRBJ1-2 and V is TRBV29-1, with D possibly being TRBD1 (5 bases). In nucleotides, the CDR3 is TGCAGCGCCGACATGAACAGGTTTGGCTACACCTTC. This sequence encodes CSADMNRFGYTF.